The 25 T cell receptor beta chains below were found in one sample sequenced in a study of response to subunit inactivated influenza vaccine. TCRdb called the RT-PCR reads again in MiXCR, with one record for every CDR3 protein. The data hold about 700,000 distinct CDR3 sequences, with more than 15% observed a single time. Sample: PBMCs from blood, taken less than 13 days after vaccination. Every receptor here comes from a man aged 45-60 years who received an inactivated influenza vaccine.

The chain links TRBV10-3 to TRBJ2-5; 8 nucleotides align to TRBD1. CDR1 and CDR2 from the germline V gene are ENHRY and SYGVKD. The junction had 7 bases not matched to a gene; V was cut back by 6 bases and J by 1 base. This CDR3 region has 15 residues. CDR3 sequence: CAIRAGTGSQETQYF. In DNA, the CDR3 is TGTGCCATCAGAGCCGGGACAGGAAGCCAAGAGACCCAGTACTTC.

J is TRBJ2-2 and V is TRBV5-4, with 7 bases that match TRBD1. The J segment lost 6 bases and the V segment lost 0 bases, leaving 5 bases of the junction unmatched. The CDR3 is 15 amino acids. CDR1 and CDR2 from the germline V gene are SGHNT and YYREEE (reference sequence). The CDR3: CASSLADRKAGELFF. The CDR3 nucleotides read TGTGCCAGCAGCTTGGCGGACAGGAAGGCCGGGGAGCTGTTTTTT. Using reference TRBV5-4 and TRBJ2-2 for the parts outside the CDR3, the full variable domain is ETGVTQSPTHLIKTRGQQVTLRCSSQSGHNTVSWYQQALGQGPQFIFQYYREEENGRGNFPPRFSGLQFPNYSSELNVNALELDDSALYLCASSLADRKAGELFFGEGSRLTVL.

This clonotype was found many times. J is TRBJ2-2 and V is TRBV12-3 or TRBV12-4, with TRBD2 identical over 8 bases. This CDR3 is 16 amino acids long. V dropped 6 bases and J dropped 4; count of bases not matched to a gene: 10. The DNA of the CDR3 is TGTGCCAGCAGCCGAGACGCTAGCGGGCCCACCGGGGAGCTGTTTTTT. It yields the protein CASSRDASGPTGELFF.

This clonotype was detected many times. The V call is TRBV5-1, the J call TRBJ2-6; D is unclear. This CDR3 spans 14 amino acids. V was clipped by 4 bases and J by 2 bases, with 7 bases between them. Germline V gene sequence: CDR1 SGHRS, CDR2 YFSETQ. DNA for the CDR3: TGCGCCAGCAGCCGAGAGGCTGGGGCCAACGTCCTGACTTTC. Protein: CASSREAGANVLTF.

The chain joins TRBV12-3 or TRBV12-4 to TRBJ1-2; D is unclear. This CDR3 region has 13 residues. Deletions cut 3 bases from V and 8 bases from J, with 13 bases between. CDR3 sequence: CASSLDPTRGYTF. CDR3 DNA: TGTGCCAGCAGTTTGGACCCAACAAGAGGCTACACCTTC.

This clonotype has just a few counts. CDR3 sequence reads: CASSPDNSYGYTF. The CDR3 nucleotides read TGCGCCAGCAGCCCGGACAATTCCTATGGCTACACCTTC. The chain combines TRBV5-1 with TRBJ1-2, with D possibly matching TRBD1 (5 bases). V lost 4 bases, J lost 4 bases, and 11 bases lay in between. CDR1 is SGHRS and CDR2 is YFSETQ in the germline V gene. The CDR3 covers 13 residues.

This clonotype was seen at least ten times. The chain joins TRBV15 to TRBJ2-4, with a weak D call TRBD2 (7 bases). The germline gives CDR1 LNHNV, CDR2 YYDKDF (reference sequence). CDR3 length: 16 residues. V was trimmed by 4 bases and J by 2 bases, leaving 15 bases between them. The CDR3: CATSILAGATKNIQYF. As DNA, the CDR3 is TGTGCCACCAGCATTCTTGCGGGGGCTACCAAAAACATTCAGTACTTC.

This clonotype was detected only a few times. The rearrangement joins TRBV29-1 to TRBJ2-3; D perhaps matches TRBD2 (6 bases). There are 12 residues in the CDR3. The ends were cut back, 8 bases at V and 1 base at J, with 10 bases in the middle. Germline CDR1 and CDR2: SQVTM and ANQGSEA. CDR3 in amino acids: CSCASGTDTQYF. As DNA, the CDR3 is TGCAGCTGTGCTAGCGGCACAGATACGCAGTATTTT.

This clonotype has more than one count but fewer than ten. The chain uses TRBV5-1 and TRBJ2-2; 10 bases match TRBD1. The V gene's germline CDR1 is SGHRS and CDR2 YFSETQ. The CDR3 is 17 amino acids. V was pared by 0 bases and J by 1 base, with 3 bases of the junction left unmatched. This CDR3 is CASSLAGTGVNTGELFF. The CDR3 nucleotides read TGCGCCAGCAGCTTGGCCGGGACAGGGGTGAACACCGGGGAGCTGTTTTTT. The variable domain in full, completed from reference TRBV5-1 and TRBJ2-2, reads KAGVTQTPRYLIKTRGQQVTLSCSPISGHRSVSWYQQTPGQGLQFLFEYFSETQRNKGNFPGRFSGRQFSNSRSEMNVSTLELGDSALYLCASSLAGTGVNTGELFFGEGSRLTVL.

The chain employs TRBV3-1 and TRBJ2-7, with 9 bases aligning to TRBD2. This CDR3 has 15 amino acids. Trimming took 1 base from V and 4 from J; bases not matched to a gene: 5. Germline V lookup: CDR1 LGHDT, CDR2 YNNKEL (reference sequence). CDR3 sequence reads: CASSQVLAGTYEQYF. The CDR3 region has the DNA TGTGCCAGCAGCCAAGTTCTAGCGGGGACGTACGAGCAGTACTTC.

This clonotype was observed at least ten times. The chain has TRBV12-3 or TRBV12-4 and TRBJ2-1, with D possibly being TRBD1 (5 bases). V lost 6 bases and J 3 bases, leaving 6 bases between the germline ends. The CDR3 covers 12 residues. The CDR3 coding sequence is TGTGCCAGCAGGGACAACTACAATGAGCAGTTCTTC. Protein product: CASRDNYNEQFF.

CDR3 sequence: CASSLIHLNQETQYF. For the CDR3, the DNA is TGCGCCAGCAGCTTGATTCATCTGAACCAAGAGACCCAGTACTTC. The chain combines TRBV5-1 with TRBJ2-5; D call uncertain. Germline CDR1 SGHRS, CDR2 YFSETQ. The germline V and J ends were trimmed by 1 base and 0 bases, with 10 bases remaining between them. The CDR3 is 15 residues long.

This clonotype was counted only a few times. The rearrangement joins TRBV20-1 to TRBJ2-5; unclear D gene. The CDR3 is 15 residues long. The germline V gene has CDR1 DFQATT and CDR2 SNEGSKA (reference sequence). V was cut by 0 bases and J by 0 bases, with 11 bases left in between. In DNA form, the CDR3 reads TGCAGTGCTAGAGATCTTGGCAGCCACCAAGAGACCCAGTACTTC. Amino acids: CSARDLGSHQETQYF.

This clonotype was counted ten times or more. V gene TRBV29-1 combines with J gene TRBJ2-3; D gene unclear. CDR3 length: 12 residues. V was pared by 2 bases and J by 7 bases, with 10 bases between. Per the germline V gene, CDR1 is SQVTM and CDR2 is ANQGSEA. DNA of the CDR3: TGCAGCGTTGAATCTCTTCGGTATACGCAGTATTTT. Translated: CSVESLRYTQYF.

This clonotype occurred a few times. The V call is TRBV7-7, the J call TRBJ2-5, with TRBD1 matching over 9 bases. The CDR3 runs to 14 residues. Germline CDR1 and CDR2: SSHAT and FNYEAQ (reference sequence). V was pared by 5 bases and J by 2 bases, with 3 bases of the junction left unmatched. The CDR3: CASSRQGVQETQYF. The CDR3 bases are TGTGCCAGCAGCCGACAGGGGGTACAAGAGACCCAGTACTTC.

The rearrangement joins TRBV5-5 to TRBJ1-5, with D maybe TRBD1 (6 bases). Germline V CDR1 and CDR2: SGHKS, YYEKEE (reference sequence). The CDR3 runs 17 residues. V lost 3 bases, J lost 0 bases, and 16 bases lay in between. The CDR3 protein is CASSSSPTGNSNQPQHF. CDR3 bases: TGTGCCAGCAGCTCGTCTCCGACAGGCAATAGCAATCAGCCCCAGCATTTT. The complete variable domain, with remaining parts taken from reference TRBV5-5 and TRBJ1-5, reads DAGVTQSPTHLIKTRGQQVTLRCSPISGHKSVSWYQQVLGQGPQFIFQYYEKEERGRGNFPDRFSARQFPNYSSELNVNALLLGDSALYLCASSSSPTGNSNQPQHFGDGTRLSIL.

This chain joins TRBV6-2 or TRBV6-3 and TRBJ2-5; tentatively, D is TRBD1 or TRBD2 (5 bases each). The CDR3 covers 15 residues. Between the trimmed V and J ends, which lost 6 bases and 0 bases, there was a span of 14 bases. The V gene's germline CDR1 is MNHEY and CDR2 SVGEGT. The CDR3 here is CASRTGRQYQETQYF. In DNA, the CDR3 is TGTGCCAGCAGAACGGGACGGCAGTACCAAGAGACCCAGTACTTC.

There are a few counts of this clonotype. CDR3 sequence (DNA): TGTGCCAGCAGTGAAGCTGTACCGGGACAGGGTGGAGAGACCCAGTACTTC. Protein product: CASSEAVPGQGGETQYF. The chain has TRBV6-1 and TRBJ2-5, with 9 bases fitting TRBD1. V lost 0 bases, J lost 4 bases, and 9 bases stayed unmatched. The CDR3 totals 17 residues. Germline loops: CDR1 MNHNS, CDR2 SASEGT.

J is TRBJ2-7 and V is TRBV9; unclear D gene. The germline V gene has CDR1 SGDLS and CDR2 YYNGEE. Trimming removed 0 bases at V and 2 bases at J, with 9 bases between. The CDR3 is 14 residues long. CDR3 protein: CASSVGPAPYEQYF. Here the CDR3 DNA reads TGTGCCAGCAGCGTAGGGCCAGCGCCCTACGAGCAGTACTTC.

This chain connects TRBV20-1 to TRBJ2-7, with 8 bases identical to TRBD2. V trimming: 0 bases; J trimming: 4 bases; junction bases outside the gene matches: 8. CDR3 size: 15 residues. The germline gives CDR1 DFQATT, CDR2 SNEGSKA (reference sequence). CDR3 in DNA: TGCAGTGCTAGAGATTACAGCGGGAGTACGTACGAGCAGTACTTC. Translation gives CSARDYSGSTYEQYF.

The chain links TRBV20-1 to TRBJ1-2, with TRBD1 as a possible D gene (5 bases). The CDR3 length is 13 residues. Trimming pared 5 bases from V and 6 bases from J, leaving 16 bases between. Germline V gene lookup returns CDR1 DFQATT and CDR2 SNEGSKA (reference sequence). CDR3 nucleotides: TGCAGTGCTGGGGGAGGCAGGAGGGATGGCTACACCTTC. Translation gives CSAGGGRRDGYTF.

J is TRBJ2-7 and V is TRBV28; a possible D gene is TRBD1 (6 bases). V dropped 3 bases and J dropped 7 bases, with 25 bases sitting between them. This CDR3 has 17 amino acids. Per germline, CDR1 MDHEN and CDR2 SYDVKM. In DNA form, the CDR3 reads TGTGCCAGCAGTTTGGTAAGCCAGGGGACCCTCCTACGTGAGCAGTACTTC. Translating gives CASSLVSQGTLLREQYF.

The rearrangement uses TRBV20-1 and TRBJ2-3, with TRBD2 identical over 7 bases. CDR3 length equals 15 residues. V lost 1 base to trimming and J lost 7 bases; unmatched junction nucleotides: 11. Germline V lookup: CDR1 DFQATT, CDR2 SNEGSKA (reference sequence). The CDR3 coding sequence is TGCAGTGCTAGAGGAGCGGGGCCCGGGGACTATACGCAGTATTTT. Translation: CSARGAGPGDYTQYF.

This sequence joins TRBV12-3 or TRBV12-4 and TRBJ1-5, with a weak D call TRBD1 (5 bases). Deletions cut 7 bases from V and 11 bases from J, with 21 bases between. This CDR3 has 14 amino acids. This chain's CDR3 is CASNFHDSISTQHF. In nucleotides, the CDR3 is TGTGCCAGCAATTTCCACGACAGTATCAGTACCCAGCATTTT.

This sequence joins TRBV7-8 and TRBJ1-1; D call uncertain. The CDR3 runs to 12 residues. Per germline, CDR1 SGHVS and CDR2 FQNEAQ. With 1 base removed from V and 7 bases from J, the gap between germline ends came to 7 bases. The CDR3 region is CASSLDMLEAFF. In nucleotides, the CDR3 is TGTGCCAGCAGCTTAGATATGCTTGAAGCTTTCTTT.